This T cell receptor beta chain was observed in a study of OX40 agonist ivuxolimab in advanced cancers. Across the study: Ivuxolimab, an agonistic anti-OX40 (CD134) antibody, was given to patients. The eligibility criteria allowed prior anti-PD-1, anti-PD-L1 or anti-CTLA-4 therapy, and 30% to 40% had some.

Some clones are missing from TCRdb's copy, which holds only in-frame ones; the method was immunoSEQ multiplex PCR. The table records tens of thousands of clones, 85% of them present only once. Germline V CDR1 and CDR2: SGHAT, FQDESV (reference sequence). Trimming removed 2 bases at V and 0 bases at J, with 14 bases between. The CDR3 has 17 amino acids. Baseline, cycle 4 day 1, and cycle 7 day 1 were the blood sampling points. In regard to this clone: Its specificity is not known.

General observations from the study: At doses 0.1 to 3.0 mg/kg, CD4+ and CD8+ clones expanded.

The receptor's source is an adult with an advanced solid tumor such as melanoma, head and neck, liver or kidney cancer. The chain uses TRBV11-1 and TRBJ2-1; D is undetermined. The specimen comprised CD4+ or CD8+ T cells sorted from blood, sampled in a trial of the OX40 agonist ivuxolimab. CDR3 in DNA: TGTGCCAGCAGCTTAAGTCCAGCACTCAGCTCCTACAATGAGCAGTTCTTC. Translating gives CASSLSPALSSYNEQFF.